What follows describes a single T cell receptor (beta chain). The target antigen is unknown. These data originate in a study of vaccination effects on CD4 cells after COVID-19. Germline values: CDR1 SGHTA, CDR2 FQGTGA. Trimming cost V 1 base and J 5 bases, with 14 bases left between them. The CDR3 runs to 15 residues. Only in-frame clones appear in the TCRdb table, and some are missing; sequencing was by immunoSEQ multiplex PCR. The profile shows under 70,000 clones, roughly 77% of them singletons. Findings and caveats of the study: Pronounced clonal contraction occurred in clones induced by infection and by vaccine late after vaccination.

With the ViraFEST assay, the study expanded antigen-specific CD4+ T cells using viral peptide pools, then sequenced them. Culture proceeded for approximately nine days, and CD4+ T cells were then isolated. SARS-CoV-2 infection was confirmed by PCR in the person between March and December 2020. PBMC cultures contained some 2.1 million cells per well, 9 to 10 IU/ml IL-2 and roughly 10 ug/ml peptides. Stimulation with an HIV-1 Nef peptide pool defined the negative control culture. On day 3 and again on day 7, half the medium was replaced with IL-2 medium. The sequence derives from a human donor who had a prior SARS-CoV-2 infection. The sample consisted of CD4+ T cells from PBMCs cultured with HIV peptides, taken before COVID-19 vaccination. Subset defined: HIV-1 Nef peptide pool negative control/reference culture. The chain joins TRBV7-3 to TRBJ1-1, with unresolved D. Here the CDR3 DNA reads TGTGCCAGCAGCTTAAGCCCCCTATTGGGGACTGAAGCTTTCTTT. Its translation: CASSLSPLLGTEAFF.